This T cell receptor beta chain was sequenced for a study of CD4+ T cells in melanoma. General study points: CD8+ T cell, macrophage and B cell function reportedly correlated with neoantigen-specific CD4+ T cells. Neoantigen-specific CD4+ T cells in melanoma reportedly had diverse differentiation states.

Trimming cost V 5 bases and J 3 bases; bases outside gene matches: 6. Germline V lookup: CDR1 SGHVS, CDR2 FNYEAQ. CDR3 length: 14 residues. Measured with immunoSEQ multiplex PCR; TCRdb has only the in-frame clones, and not every one. The sample gives 90,000 to 130,000 clones, approximately 92% of which show up once; 3% to 4% is in the top ten. In regard to this clone: Its antigen is still unknown.

Specimen: peripheral blood. The receptor was derived from a human donor with melanoma. The chain is built from TRBV7-6 and TRBJ2-5, with 7 bases aligning to TRBD1. CDR3 loop: CASSTPGQKETQYF. CDR3 DNA sequence: TGTGCCAGCAGCACTCCGGGACAGAAAGAGACCCAGTACTTC.